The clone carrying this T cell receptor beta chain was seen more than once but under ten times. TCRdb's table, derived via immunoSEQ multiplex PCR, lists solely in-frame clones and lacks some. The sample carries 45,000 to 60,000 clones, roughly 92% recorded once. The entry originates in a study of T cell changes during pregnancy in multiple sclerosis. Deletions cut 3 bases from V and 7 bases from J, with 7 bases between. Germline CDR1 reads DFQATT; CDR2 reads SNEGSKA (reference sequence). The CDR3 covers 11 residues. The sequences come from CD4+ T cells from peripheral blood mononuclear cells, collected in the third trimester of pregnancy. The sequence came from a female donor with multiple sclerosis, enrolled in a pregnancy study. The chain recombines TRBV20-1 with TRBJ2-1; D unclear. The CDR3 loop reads CSARGLNEQFF. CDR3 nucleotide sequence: TGCAGTGCTAGGGGCTTGAATGAGCAGTTCTTC.